The T cell receptor (beta chain) under discussion was sequenced for a study of cytotoxic CD8 clonotypes in ibrutinib-treated CLL. Overall study: Patient counts were some 11 relapsed/refractory, roughly 15 treatment-naive and about 18 IGHV unmutated. Following treatment for a median about 13 months, range 6 to 36, response samples were then taken.

Using immunoSEQ multiplex PCR, the repertoire was profiled, and TCRdb retains in-frame clones only, with some absent. The sample contains approximately 210,000 clones, approximately 72% of which appear only once. Roughly 2 micrograms of genomic DNA, which was extracted from cryopreserved PBMCs, served as the material used for the TCR beta libraries. This CDR3 is 15 amino acids long. V shed 6 bases and J shed 0 bases, with 12 bases lying between them. The germline V gene has CDR1 MNHEY and CDR2 SVGAGI. The sample was PBMCs, taken after 24 months of ibrutinib treatment. J is TRBJ1-5 and V is TRBV6-5; D may be TRBD1 (5 bases). This sequence originates from a human donor with chronic lymphocytic leukemia. The CDR3 spells CASRNGHISNQPQHF. DNA for the CDR3: TGTGCCAGCAGGAATGGACATATTAGCAATCAGCCCCAGCATTTT.